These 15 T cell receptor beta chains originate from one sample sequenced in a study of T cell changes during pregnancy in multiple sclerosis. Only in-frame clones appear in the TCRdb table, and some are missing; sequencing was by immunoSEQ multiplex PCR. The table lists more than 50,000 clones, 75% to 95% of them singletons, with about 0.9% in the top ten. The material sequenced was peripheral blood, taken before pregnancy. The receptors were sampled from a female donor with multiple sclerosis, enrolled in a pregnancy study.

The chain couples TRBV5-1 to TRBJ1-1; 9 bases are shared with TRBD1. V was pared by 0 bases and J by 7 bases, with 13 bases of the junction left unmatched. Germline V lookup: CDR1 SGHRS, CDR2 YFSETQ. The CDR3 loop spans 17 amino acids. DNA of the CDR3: TGCGCCAGCAGCTTGGGGGGACAGGGCGATGGGACAGGTGAAGCTTTCTTT. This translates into CASSLGGQGDGTGEAFF. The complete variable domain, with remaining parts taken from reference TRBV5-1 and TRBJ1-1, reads KAGVTQTPRYLIKTRGQQVTLSCSPISGHRSVSWYQQTPGQGLQFLFEYFSETQRNKGNFPGRFSGRQFSNSRSEMNVSTLELGDSALYLCASSLGGQGDGTGEAFFGQGTRLTVV.

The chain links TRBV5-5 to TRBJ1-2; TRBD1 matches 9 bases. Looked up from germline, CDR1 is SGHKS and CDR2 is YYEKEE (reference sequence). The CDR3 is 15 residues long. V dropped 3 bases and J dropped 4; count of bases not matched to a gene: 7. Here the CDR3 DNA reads TGTGCCAGCAGCTGGGACAGGGCCCTAGGCTATGGCTACACCTTC. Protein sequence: CASSWDRALGYGYTF.

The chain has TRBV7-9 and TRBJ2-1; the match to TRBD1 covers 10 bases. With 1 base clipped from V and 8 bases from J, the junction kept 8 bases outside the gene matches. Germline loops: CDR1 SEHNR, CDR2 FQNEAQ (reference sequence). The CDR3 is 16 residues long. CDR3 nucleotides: TGTGCCAGCAGCTTAGGTGACAGGGGGCCTAACCATGAGCAGTTCTTC. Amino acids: CASSLGDRGPNHEQFF.

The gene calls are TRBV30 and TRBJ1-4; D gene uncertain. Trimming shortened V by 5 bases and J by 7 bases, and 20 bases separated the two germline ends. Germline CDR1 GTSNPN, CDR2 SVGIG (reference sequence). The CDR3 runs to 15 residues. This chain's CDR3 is CAWGLYPGGGEKLFF. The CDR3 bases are TGTGCCTGGGGACTGTACCCCGGAGGTGGTGAAAAACTGTTTTTT. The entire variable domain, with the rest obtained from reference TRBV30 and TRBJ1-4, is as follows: SQTIHQWPATLVQPVGSPLSLECTVEGTSNPNLYWYRQAAGRGLQLLFYSVGIGQISSEVPQNLSASRPQDRQFILSSKKLLLSDSGFYLCAWGLYPGGGEKLFFGSGTQLSVL.

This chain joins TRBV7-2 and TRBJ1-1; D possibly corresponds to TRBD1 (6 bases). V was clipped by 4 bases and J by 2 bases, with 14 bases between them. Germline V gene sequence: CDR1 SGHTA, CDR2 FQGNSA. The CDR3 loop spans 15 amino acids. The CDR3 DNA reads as TGTGCCAGCAGCTACACAGGGATTGCAAACACTGAAGCTTTCTTT. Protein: CASSYTGIANTEAFF.

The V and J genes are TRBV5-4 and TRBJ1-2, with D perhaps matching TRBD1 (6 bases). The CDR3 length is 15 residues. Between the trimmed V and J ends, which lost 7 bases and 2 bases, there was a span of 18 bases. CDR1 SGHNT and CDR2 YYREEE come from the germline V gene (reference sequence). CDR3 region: CASAPLTGPNYGYTF. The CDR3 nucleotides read TGTGCCAGCGCTCCCCTCACAGGGCCCAACTATGGCTACACCTTC.

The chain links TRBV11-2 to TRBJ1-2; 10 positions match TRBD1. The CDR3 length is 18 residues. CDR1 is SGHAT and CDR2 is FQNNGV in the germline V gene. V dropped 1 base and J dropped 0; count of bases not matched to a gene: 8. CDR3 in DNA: TGTGCCAGCAGCTTAGTGGGGACAGGGGTCATAGCTAACTATGGCTACACCTTC. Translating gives CASSLVGTGVIANYGYTF.

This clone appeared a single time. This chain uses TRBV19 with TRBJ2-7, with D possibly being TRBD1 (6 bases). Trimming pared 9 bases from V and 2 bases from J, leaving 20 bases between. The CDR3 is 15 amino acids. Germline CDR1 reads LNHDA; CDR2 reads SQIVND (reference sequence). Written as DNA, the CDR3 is TGTGCCAGCAACGACAGGCGAGGCCCGACCTACGAGCAGTACTTC. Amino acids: CASNDRRGPTYEQYF.

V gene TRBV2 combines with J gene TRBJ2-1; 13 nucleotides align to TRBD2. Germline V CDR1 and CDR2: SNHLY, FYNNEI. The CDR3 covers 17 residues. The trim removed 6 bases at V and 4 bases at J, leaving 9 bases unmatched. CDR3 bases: TGTGCCAGCAGCTACTCCGGACTAGCGGGGGTATACAATGAGCAGTTCTTC. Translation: CASSYSGLAGVYNEQFF.

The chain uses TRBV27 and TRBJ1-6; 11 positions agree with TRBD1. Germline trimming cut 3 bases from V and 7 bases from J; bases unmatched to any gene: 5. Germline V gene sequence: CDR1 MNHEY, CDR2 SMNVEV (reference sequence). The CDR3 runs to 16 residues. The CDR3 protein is CASSFGQGAQNSPLHF. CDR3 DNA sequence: TGTGCCAGCAGTTTTGGACAGGGGGCGCAAAATTCACCCCTCCACTTT.

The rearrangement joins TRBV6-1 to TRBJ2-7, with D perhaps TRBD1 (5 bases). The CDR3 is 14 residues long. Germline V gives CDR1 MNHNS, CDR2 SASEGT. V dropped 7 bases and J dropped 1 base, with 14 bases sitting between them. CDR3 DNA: TGTGCCAGCAATATACAGGCAGGATCCTACGAGCAGTACTTC. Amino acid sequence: CASNIQAGSYEQYF.

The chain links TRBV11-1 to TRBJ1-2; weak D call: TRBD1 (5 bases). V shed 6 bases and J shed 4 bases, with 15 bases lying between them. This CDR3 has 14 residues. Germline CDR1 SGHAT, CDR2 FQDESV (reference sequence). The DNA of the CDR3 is TGTGCCAGCAGAACAACAGGAGGGGCCTATGGCTACACCTTC. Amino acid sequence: CASRTTGGAYGYTF.

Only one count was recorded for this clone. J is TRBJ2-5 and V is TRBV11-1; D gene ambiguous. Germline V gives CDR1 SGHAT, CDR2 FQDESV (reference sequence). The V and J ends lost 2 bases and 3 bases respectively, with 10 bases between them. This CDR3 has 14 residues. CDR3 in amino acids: CASSLMVQEETQYF. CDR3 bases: TGTGCCAGCAGCTTAATGGTCCAGGAAGAGACCCAGTACTTC. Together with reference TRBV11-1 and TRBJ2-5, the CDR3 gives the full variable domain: EAEVAQSPRYKITEKSQAVAFWCDPISGHATLYWYRQILGQGPELLVQFQDESVVDDSQLPKDRFSAERLKGVDSTLKIQPAELGDSAMYLCASSLMVQEETQYFGPGTRLLVL.

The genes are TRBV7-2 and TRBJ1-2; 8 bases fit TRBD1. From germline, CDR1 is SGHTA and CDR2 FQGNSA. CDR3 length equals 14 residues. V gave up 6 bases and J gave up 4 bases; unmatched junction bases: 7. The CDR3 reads CASRPGQGSYGYTF. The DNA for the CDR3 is TGTGCCAGCAGGCCTGGACAGGGAAGCTATGGCTACACCTTC. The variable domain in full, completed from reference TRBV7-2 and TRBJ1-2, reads GAGVSQSPSNKVTEKGKDVELRCDPISGHTALYWYRQSLGQGLEFLIYFQGNSAPDKSGLPSDRFSAERTGGSVSTLTIQRTQQEDSAVYLCASRPGQGSYGYTFGSGTRLTVV.

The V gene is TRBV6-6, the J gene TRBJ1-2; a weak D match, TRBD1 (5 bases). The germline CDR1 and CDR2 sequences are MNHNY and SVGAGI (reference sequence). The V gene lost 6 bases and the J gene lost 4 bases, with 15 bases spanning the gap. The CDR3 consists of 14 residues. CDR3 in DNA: TGTGCCAGCAGGTCCGACAGCAGTGTCTATGGCTACACCTTC. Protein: CASRSDSSVYGYTF.